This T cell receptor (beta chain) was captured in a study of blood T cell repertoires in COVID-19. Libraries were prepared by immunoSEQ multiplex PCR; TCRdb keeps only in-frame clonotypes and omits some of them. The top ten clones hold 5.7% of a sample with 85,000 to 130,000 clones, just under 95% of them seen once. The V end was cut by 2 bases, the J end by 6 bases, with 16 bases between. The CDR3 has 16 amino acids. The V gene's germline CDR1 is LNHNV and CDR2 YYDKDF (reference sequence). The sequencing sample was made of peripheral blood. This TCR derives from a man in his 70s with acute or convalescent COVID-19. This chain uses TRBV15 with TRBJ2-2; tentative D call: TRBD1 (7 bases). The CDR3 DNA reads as TGTGCCACCAGCAGAACCCTACAGGGGAGGTCCGGGGAGCTGTTTTTT. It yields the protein CATSRTLQGRSGELFF.